The 16 T cell receptor beta chains listed next were all sequenced from one sample in a study of shared clonotypes between healthy human individuals. The table came from immunoSEQ multiplex PCR; TCRdb's copy has only in-frame clones and leaves some out. Seen here are about 330,000 clones, 74% observed once, and the top ten hold 10% to 13%. The specimen was memory CD4+ T cells sorted from blood. Subset noted: CD45RA-negative fraction. These receptors were collected from a man younger than 45 in good health.

The gene calls are TRBV10-3 and TRBJ2-1; 12 nucleotides agree with TRBD2. The CDR3 runs to 16 residues. CDR1 is ENHRY, CDR2 SYGVKD, per germline. J lost 12 bases, V lost 6 bases, and 15 bases had no gene match. CDR3 nucleotides: TGTGCCATCAGCGGGGGACTAGCGGGCCCTGACAGGGGGCAGTTCTTC. This translates into CAISGGLAGPDRGQFF.

CDR3 in amino acids: CASSLDSATNEKLFF. CDR3 DNA sequence: TGTGCCAGCAGCCTCGACAGCGCAACTAATGAAAAACTGTTTTTT. V is TRBV7-9 and J is TRBJ1-4, with D tentatively TRBD1 (5 bases). Germline loops: CDR1 SEHNR, CDR2 FQNEAQ (reference sequence). This CDR3 comprises 15 residues. Trimming removed 5 bases from V and 0 bases from J, with 10 bases in between.

The V gene is TRBV4-2, the J gene TRBJ2-6; 8 bases are a match to TRBD2. The germline V gene encodes CDR1 LGHNA and CDR2 YNFKEQ. Trimming took 0 bases from V and 2 from J; bases not matched to a gene: 3. The CDR3 has 17 amino acids. CDR3 nucleotides: TGTGCCAGCAGCCAAGATCGGGGGGGCGCTGGGGCCAACGTCCTGACTTTC. It yields the protein CASSQDRGGAGANVLTF.

V gene TRBV7-2 combines with J gene TRBJ2-7; D might be TRBD1 or TRBD2, each matching 5 bases. This CDR3 region has 13 residues. Germline V gene data show CDR1 as SGHTA and CDR2 as FQGNSA. Trimming cost V 5 bases and J 8 bases, with 16 bases left between them. Here the CDR3 reads CASSPQVRGQQYF. The CDR3 nucleotides are TGTGCCAGCAGCCCCCAGGTTCGGGGACAGCAGTACTTC.

This clone was counted many times. This chain connects TRBV18 to TRBJ2-2; no firm D call. The CDR3 consists of 16 residues. Germline values: CDR1 KGHSH, CDR2 LQKENI. V was clipped by 1 base and J by 1 base, with 10 bases between them. CDR3 DNA sequence: TGTGCCAGCTCACCACGGAACCGGCAGAACACCGGGGAGCTGTTTTTT. Translation gives CASSPRNRQNTGELFF.

The chain has TRBV10-3 and TRBJ1-2; tentatively, D is TRBD1 (6 bases). Germline loops: CDR1 ENHRY, CDR2 SYGVKD. This CDR3 has 15 amino acids. The V end lost 2 bases, the J end lost 3 bases, and 13 bases lay between the germline ends. The CDR3 DNA is TGTGCCATCAGTGAGCACAGGGATGGGGACTATGGCTACACCTTC. Encoded protein: CAISEHRDGDYGYTF.

This chain links TRBV11-2 with TRBJ2-1; possible D gene TRBD1, 5 bases. This CDR3 spans 15 amino acids. The ends were cut back, 3 bases at V and 3 bases at J, with 12 bases in the middle. Looked up from germline, CDR1 is SGHAT and CDR2 is FQNNGV. The CDR3 region is CASSLQTGRYNEQFF. Here the CDR3 DNA reads TGTGCCAGCAGCTTGCAAACAGGCCGCTACAATGAGCAGTTCTTC.

The V call is TRBV5-1, the J call TRBJ2-6; TRBD1 is a possible D gene (5 bases). CDR3 size: 14 residues. Deletions cut 4 bases from V and 4 bases from J, with 9 bases between. CDR1 SGHRS and CDR2 YFSETQ come from the germline V gene. The CDR3 DNA follows: TGCGCCAGCAGCCACAGGCAAGGGGCCAACGTCCTGACTTTC. Amino acid sequence: CASSHRQGANVLTF.

The chain uses TRBV7-2 and TRBJ1-3; no definite D call. Trimming stripped 5 bases from V and 3 bases from J, with 17 bases between. Germline V gene lookup returns CDR1 SGHTA and CDR2 FQGNSA. The CDR3 is made up of 16 amino acids. CDR3 loop: CASSPGNLRGGNTIYF. CDR3 in DNA: TGTGCCAGCAGCCCGGGGAATTTACGGGGTGGAAACACCATATATTTT.

This clone appeared a few times. The chain combines TRBV7-9 with TRBJ2-7; no clear D gene. This CDR3 is built from 16 residues. Trimming removed 4 bases at V and 6 bases at J, with 22 bases between. Germline V gene data show CDR1 as SEHNR and CDR2 as FQNEAQ (reference sequence). The CDR3 sequence is CASSSSRGYSGFEQYF. The CDR3 region has the DNA TGTGCCAGCAGCTCCTCCCGTGGTTATTCGGGCTTCGAGCAGTACTTC.

This clone was detected a few times. The chain joins TRBV5-8 to TRBJ2-1; tentative D call: TRBD2 (6 bases). The CDR3 sequence is 13 residues long. CDR1 and CDR2 from the germline V gene are SGHTS and YDEGEE. V was pared by 7 bases and J by 6 bases, with 14 bases between. The CDR3, as DNA: TGTGCCAGCGTAGGGACTGTCGCCAATGAGCAGTTCTTC. Protein sequence: CASVGTVANEQFF.

A few counts support this clone. This chain uses TRBV5-1 with TRBJ2-7; perhaps TRBD1 as D (5 bases). V was clipped by 0 bases and J by 0 bases, with 10 bases between them. The V gene's germline CDR1 is SGHRS and CDR2 YFSETQ. The CDR3 sequence is 15 residues long. The CDR3 region is CASSLGVGASYEQYF. DNA for the CDR3: TGCGCCAGCAGCTTGGGTGTAGGGGCCTCCTACGAGCAGTACTTC.

This chain uses TRBV7-3 with TRBJ2-1; no clear D gene. Looked up from germline, CDR1 is SGHTA and CDR2 is FQGTGA. The CDR3 runs 13 residues. Trimming stripped 1 base from V and 7 bases from J, with 8 bases between. CDR3 DNA sequence: TGTGCCAGCAGCTTAAGCCCTAAAAATGAGCAGTTCTTC. Amino acids: CASSLSPKNEQFF.

The rearrangement uses TRBV5-1 and TRBJ2-3, with D perhaps given as TRBD1 or TRBD2 (6 bases each). CDR1 is SGHRS, CDR2 YFSETQ, per germline. Trimming removed 5 bases at V and 2 bases at J, with 18 bases between. The CDR3 covers 16 residues. The DNA of the CDR3 is TGCGCCAGCAGATCGGGGGCCGGCCTTGACACAGATACGCAGTATTTT. Amino acids: CASRSGAGLDTDTQYF.

The chain links TRBV15 to TRBJ2-1, with 12 positions matching TRBD2. The CDR3 extends over 15 amino acids. Germline V CDR1 and CDR2: LNHNV, YYDKDF (reference sequence). The V segment lost 3 bases and the J segment 8 bases; nucleotides outside the gene matches: 5. CDR3 loop: CATSSLAGGLDEQFF. CDR3 nucleotides: TGTGCCACCAGCAGTCTAGCGGGAGGGTTGGATGAGCAGTTCTTC.

The chain recombines TRBV11-2 with TRBJ1-5; D is unclear. Germline-derived CDR1 and CDR2 are SGHAT and FQNNGV. The CDR3 loop spans 15 amino acids. V was trimmed by 5 bases and J by 1 base, leaving 12 bases between them. In DNA, the CDR3 is TGTGCCAGCAGCGCCCTTCCCTGGAGCAATCAGCCCCAGCATTTT. Its translation is CASSALPWSNQPQHF.